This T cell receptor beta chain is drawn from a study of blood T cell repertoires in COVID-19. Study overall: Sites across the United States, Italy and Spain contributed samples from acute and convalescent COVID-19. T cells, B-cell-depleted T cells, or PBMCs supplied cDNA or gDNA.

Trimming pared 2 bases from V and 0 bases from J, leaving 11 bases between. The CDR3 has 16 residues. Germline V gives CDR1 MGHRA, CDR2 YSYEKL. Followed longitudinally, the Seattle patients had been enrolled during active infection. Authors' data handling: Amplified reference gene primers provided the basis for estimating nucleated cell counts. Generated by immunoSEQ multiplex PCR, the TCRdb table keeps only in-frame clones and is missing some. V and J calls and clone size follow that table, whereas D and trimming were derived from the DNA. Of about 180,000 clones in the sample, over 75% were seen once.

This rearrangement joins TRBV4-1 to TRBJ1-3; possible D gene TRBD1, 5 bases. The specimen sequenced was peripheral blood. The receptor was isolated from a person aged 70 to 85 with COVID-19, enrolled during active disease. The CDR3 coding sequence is TGCGCCAGCAGCCAACCCGGACAAAACTCTGGAAACACCATATATTTT. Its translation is CASSQPGQNSGNTIYF.